The next 19 T cell receptor beta chains were all read from a single sample in a study of T cell responses to AZD1222 COVID-19 vaccine. Sequenced by immunoSEQ multiplex PCR; TCRdb stores in-frame clones only, minus some. The data contain about 200,000 clones, around 92% of them singletons. Sample: peripheral blood, taken on day 0 of AZD1222 vaccination. These receptors all stem from an adult in good health.

J is TRBJ1-4 and V is TRBV7-2; no firm D call. CDR1 and CDR2 from the germline V gene are SGHTA and FQGNSA. This CDR3 has 15 amino acids. Trimming pared 5 bases from V and 1 base from J, leaving 11 bases between. The CDR3 spells CASSPGGGTNEKLFF. CDR3 nucleotides: TGTGCCAGCAGCCCAGGAGGTGGAACTAATGAAAAACTGTTTTTT.

The chain is built from TRBV14 and TRBJ1-2; D might be TRBD1 (6 bases). This CDR3 has 14 amino acids. CDR1 SGHDN and CDR2 FVKESK come from the germline V gene. Deletions cut 2 bases from V and 2 bases from J, with 9 bases between. The CDR3 DNA follows: TGTGCCAGCAGCCAACAGGGGCTGAACTATGGCTACACCTTC. Its protein product is CASSQQGLNYGYTF.

V gene TRBV2 combines with J gene TRBJ2-1, with 9 bases matching TRBD1. V dropped 2 bases and J dropped 7; count of bases not matched to a gene: 6. The CDR3 loop spans 15 amino acids. CDR1 is SNHLY and CDR2 is FYNNEI in the germline V gene. The CDR3 is CASSENRGLFNEQFF. The CDR3 bases are TGTGCCAGCAGTGAAAACAGGGGGCTGTTTAATGAGCAGTTCTTC.

The V call is TRBV5-1, the J call TRBJ2-3, with 15 bases identical to TRBD2. The CDR3 totals 17 residues. Looked up from germline, CDR1 is SGHRS and CDR2 is YFSETQ. Losses at the gene ends were 4 bases for V and 0 bases for J; bases not matched to a gene: 3. CDR3: CASSQGLAGGSTDTQYF. As DNA, the CDR3 is TGCGCCAGCAGCCAGGGACTAGCGGGGGGTAGCACAGATACGCAGTATTTT.

V gene TRBV5-1 combines with J gene TRBJ2-3, with 11 bases fitting TRBD2. With 1 base clipped from V and 0 bases from J, the junction kept 7 bases outside the gene matches. The CDR3 extends over 18 amino acids. CDR1 SGHRS and CDR2 YFSETQ come from the germline V gene. CDR3 sequence: CASSLYGASGRSTDTQYF. The CDR3 region has the DNA TGCGCCAGCAGCTTGTACGGGGCTAGCGGGAGGAGCACAGATACGCAGTATTTT. The variable domain in full, with the rest retrieved from reference TRBV5-1 and TRBJ2-3, is KAGVTQTPRYLIKTRGQQVTLSCSPISGHRSVSWYQQTPGQGLQFLFEYFSETQRNKGNFPGRFSGRQFSNSRSEMNVSTLELGDSALYLCASSLYGASGRSTDTQYFGPGTRLTVL.

CDR3 sequence: CASSRRGPQHF. The CDR3 DNA reads as TGTGCCAGCAGCCGGCGTGGGCCCCAGCATTTT. The chain joins TRBV12-3 or TRBV12-4 to TRBJ1-5; unclear D gene. The CDR3 is 11 residues long. The V and J ends lost 6 bases and 9 bases respectively, with 9 bases between them.

This CDR3 is CASSLRPGTLFSYEQYF. The CDR3, as DNA: TGTGCCAGCAGCCTACGACCCGGGACATTATTCTCCTACGAGCAGTACTTC. This chain connects TRBV5-6 to TRBJ2-7, with D possibly being TRBD1 (6 bases). V lost 4 bases and J lost 0, with 20 bases in between. The CDR3 covers 17 residues. Germline V gene sequence: CDR1 SGHDT, CDR2 YYEEEE.

V and J are TRBV15 and TRBJ1-1, with D perhaps TRBD1 (5 bases). The length of the CDR3 is 15 residues. Trimming took off 3 bases at V and 4 bases at J, with 15 bases between the two ends. The V gene's germline CDR1 is LNHNV and CDR2 YYDKDF (reference sequence). As DNA, the CDR3 is TGTGCCACCAGCAGGGGACGCCAAGGAAGCACTGAAGCTTTCTTT. Residues: CATSRGRQGSTEAFF. Full variable domain (rest looked up from reference TRBV15 and TRBJ1-1): DAMVIQNPRYQVTQFGKPVTLSCSQTLNHNVMYWYQQKSSQAPKLLFHYYDKDFNNEADTPDNFQSRRPNTSFCFLDIRSPGLGDTAMYLCATSRGRQGSTEAFFGQGTRLTVV.

The chain is built from TRBV5-1 and TRBJ1-1; D gene unclear. Trimming took 0 bases from V and 1 from J, leaving 7 bases between them. The germline V gene has CDR1 SGHRS and CDR2 YFSETQ. The CDR3 is made up of 14 amino acids. Here the CDR3 reads CASSLVGRNTEAFF. CDR3 bases: TGCGCCAGCAGCTTGGTTGGCAGGAACACTGAAGCTTTCTTT. Together with reference TRBV5-1 and TRBJ1-1, the CDR3 gives the full variable domain: KAGVTQTPRYLIKTRGQQVTLSCSPISGHRSVSWYQQTPGQGLQFLFEYFSETQRNKGNFPGRFSGRQFSNSRSEMNVSTLELGDSALYLCASSLVGRNTEAFFGQGTRLTVV.

There are a few counts of this clone. V and J are TRBV12-3 or TRBV12-4 and TRBJ1-2; a possible D gene is TRBD1 (6 bases). The V end lost 5 bases, the J end lost 6 bases, and 13 bases lay between the germline ends. The CDR3 totals 13 residues. The CDR3 DNA is TGTGCCAGCAGTGAGGGGGGACTGAATGGCTACACCTTC. As protein: CASSEGGLNGYTF.

The chain joins TRBV18 to TRBJ2-7; TRBD1 aligns across 8 bases. J lost 4 bases, V lost 5 bases, and 1 base had no gene match. The CDR3 has 12 amino acids. Germline CDR1 is KGHSH and CDR2 is LQKENI. The CDR3 spells CASSRTGYEQYF. The CDR3 nucleotides read TGTGCCAGCTCAAGGACAGGGTACGAGCAGTACTTC.

This sequence joins TRBV30 and TRBJ1-4; D is possibly TRBD1 (6 bases). This CDR3 has 15 amino acids. V was cut by 4 bases and J by 0 bases, with 12 bases left in between. The germline CDR1 and CDR2 sequences are GTSNPN and SVGIG (reference sequence). The CDR3 DNA reads as TGTGCCTGGAAAAGGGGGAGGGCAACTAATGAAAAACTGTTTTTT. It codes for CAWKRGRATNEKLFF.

This rearrangement joins TRBV11-2 to TRBJ1-1; D perhaps matches TRBD1 (5 bases). The CDR3 is 12 residues long. Trimming took 0 bases from V and 12 from J, leaving 11 bases between them. Germline CDR1 is SGHAT and CDR2 is FQNNGV. The CDR3 loop is CASSLESGLTFF. In nucleotides, the CDR3 is TGTGCCAGCAGCTTAGAATCGGGACTTACTTTCTTT.

V usage is TRBV28 and J usage is TRBJ1-6, with no clear D. Germline lookup yields CDR1 MDHEN and CDR2 SYDVKM. V lost 3 bases and J lost 8, with 14 bases in between. This CDR3 spans 15 amino acids. CDR3 residues: CASSFADLAHSPLHF. The CDR3 DNA reads as TGTGCCAGCAGTTTTGCAGATTTGGCTCATTCACCCCTCCACTTT.

The chain combines TRBV2 with TRBJ1-1; TRBD1 agrees at 7 bases. Germline V gene sequence: CDR1 SNHLY, CDR2 FYNNEI. After removal of 7 bases from V and 4 bases from J, the junction contained 9 bases not matched to a gene. CDR3 length: 14 residues. As DNA, the CDR3 is TGTGCCAGCACCCAAGAGGGGGCGGGCACTGAAGCTTTCTTT. Encoded protein: CASTQEGAGTEAFF.

This chain joins TRBV19 and TRBJ1-6; 9 bases are a match to TRBD1. V trimming: 7 bases; J trimming: 8 bases; junction bases outside the gene matches: 6. From germline, CDR1 is LNHDA and CDR2 SQIVND (reference sequence). This CDR3 is built from 14 residues. CDR3 amino acids: CASIGDRDYSPLHF. For the CDR3, the DNA is TGTGCCAGTATCGGGGACAGGGACTATTCACCCCTCCACTTT.

V and J are TRBV2 and TRBJ2-3; TRBD1 agrees at 8 bases. The length of the CDR3 is 17 residues. The V segment lost 8 bases and the J segment 5 bases; nucleotides outside the gene matches: 18. Germline lookup yields CDR1 SNHLY and CDR2 FYNNEI. The CDR3: CASGGQGLRIRRDTQYF. The CDR3, as DNA: TGTGCCAGCGGTGGACAGGGCCTAAGGATAAGGCGAGATACGCAGTATTTT.

The chain links TRBV6-4 to TRBJ2-2, with D hard to call. This CDR3 spans 13 amino acids. V was shortened by 6 bases and J by 4 bases, with 9 bases between the two germline ends. CDR1 MRHNA and CDR2 SNTAGT come from the germline V gene. CDR3 protein: CASSRDRTGELFF. The CDR3 region has the DNA TGTGCCAGCAGCAGAGATCGCACCGGGGAGCTGTTTTTT.

The rearrangement joins TRBV30 to TRBJ1-5; possible D gene TRBD1, 5 bases. Trimming pared 4 bases from V and 1 base from J, leaving 5 bases between. The CDR3 spans 12 residues. The germline V gene has CDR1 GTSNPN and CDR2 SVGIG (reference sequence). The CDR3 DNA reads TGTGCCTGGAAGGGGAGCAATCAGCCCCAGCATTTT. Its protein is CAWKGSNQPQHF.